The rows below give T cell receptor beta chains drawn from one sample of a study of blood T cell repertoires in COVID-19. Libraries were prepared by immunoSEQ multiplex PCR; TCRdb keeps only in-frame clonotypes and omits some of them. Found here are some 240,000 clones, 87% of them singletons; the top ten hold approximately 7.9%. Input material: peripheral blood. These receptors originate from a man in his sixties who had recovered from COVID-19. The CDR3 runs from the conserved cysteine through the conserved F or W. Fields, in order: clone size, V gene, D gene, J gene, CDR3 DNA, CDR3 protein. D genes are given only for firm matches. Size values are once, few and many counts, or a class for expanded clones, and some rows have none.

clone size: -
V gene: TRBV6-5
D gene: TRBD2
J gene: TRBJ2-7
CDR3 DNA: TGTGCCAGCAGACCGACTAGCGGGGGGGCCTACGAGCAGTACTTC
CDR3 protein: CASRPTSGGAYEQYF

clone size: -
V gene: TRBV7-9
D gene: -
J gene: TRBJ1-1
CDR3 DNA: TGTGCCAGCAACCGGGGACAGAACACTGAAGCTTTCTTT
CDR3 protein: CASNRGQNTEAFF

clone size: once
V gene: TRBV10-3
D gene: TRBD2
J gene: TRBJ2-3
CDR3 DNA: TGTGCCATCAGTGACCGAGTAGCGGGGGGCCCAGATACGCAGTATTTT
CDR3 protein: CAISDRVAGGPDTQYF

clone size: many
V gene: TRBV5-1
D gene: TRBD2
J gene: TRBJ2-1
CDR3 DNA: TGCGCCAGCAGCTCGACGACACTAGCGCCGAATGAGCAGTTCTTC
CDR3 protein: CASSSTTLAPNEQFF

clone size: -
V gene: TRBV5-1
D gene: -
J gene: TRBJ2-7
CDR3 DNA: TGCGCCAGCAGTACAGGATGGGATGACGGCGAGCAGTACTTC
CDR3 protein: CASSTGWDDGEQYF

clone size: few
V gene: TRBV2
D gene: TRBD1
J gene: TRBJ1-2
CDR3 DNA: TGTGCCAGCAGTGCCGGGACAGACTACTATGGCTACACCTTC
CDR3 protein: CASSAGTDYYGYTF

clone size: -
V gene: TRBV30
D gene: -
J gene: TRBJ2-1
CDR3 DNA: TGTGCCTGGAGCCGGTTCCCCTACAATGAGCAGTTCTTC
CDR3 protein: CAWSRFPYNEQFF

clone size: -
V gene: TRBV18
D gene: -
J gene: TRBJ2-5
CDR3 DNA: TGTGCCAGCTCCCCGCAGGTACAAGAGACCCAGTACTTC
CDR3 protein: CASSPQVQETQYF

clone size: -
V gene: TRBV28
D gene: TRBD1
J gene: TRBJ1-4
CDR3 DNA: TGTGCCAGCAGTTCACCGGGACAGGGTTGGGAAAAACTGTTTTTT
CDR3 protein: CASSSPGQGWEKLFF

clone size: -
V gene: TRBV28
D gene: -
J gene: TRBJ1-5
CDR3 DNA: TGTGCCAGCAGTCCAGGGACTGGCGCCTCGCCCCAGCATTTT
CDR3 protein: CASSPGTGASPQHF

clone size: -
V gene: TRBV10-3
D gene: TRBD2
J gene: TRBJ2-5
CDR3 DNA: TGTGCCATCAGTGAAGCGGGAGCGGGGGGGCCTGGGGAGACCCAGTACTTC
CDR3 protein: CAISEAGAGGPGETQYF

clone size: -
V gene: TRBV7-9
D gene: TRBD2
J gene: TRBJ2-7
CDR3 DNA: TGTGCCAGCAGGGATCTAGCGGGGAGCTACGAGCAGTACTTC
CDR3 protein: CASRDLAGSYEQYF

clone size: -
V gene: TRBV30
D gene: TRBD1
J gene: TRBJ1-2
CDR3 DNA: TGTGCCTGGAGCGGACAGGGACCCTATGGCTACACCTTC
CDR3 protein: CAWSGQGPYGYTF

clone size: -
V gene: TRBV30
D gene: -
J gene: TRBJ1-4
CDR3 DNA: TGTGCCTGGAGTAGCCAGGTTAATGAAAAACTGTTTTTT
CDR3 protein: CAWSSQVNEKLFF

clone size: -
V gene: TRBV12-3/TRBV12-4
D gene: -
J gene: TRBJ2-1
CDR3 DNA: TGTGCCAGCAGGGCGGTCAATGAGCAGTTCTTC
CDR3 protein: CASRAVNEQFF

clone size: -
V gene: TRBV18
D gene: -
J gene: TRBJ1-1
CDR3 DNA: TGTGCCAGCTCACCTACAGGGAACACTGAAGCTTTCTTT
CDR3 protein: CASSPTGNTEAFF

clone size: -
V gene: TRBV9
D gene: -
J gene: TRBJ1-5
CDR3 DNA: TGTGCCAGCAGCGTAGGACAGAATTTCAATCAGCCCCAGCATTTT
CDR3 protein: CASSVGQNFNQPQHF

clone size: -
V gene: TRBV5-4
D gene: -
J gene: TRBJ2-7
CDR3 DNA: TGTGCCAGCAGCTTGGCCGCGACCTACGAGCAGTACTTC
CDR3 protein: CASSLAATYEQYF

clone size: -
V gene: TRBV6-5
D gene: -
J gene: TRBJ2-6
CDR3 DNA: TGTGCCAGTAGCTTCACGCACTCTGGGGCCAACGTCCTGACTTTC
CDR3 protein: CASSFTHSGANVLTF

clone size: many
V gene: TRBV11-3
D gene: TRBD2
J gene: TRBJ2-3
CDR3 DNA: TGTGCCAGCAGCCTTAGCGGGGCCCGCTACGATACGCAGTATTTT
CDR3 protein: CASSLSGARYDTQYF

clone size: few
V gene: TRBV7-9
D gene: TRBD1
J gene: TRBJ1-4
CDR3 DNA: TGTGCCAGCAGCATCGGACAGGCAACTAATGAAAAACTGTTTTTT
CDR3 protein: CASSIGQATNEKLFF

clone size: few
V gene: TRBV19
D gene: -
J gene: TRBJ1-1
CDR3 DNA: TGTGCCAGTAGTATTCATGACAGGAACACTGAAGCTTTCTTT
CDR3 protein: CASSIHDRNTEAFF

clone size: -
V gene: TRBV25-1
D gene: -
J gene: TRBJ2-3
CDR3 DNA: TGTGCCAGCAGTGAATGGTCTAGCCGCCGCACAGATACGCAGTATTTT
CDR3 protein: CASSEWSSRRTDTQYF

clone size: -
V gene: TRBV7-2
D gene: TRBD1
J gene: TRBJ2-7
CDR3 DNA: TGTGCCAGCAGCCAAATACCGGGACAGGGTTTCTACGAGCAGTACTTC
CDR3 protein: CASSQIPGQGFYEQYF

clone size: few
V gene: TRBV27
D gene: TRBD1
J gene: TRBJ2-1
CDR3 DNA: TGTGCCAGCAGTCTACGTCAGGACAGGGAACGGATGGGTAATGAGCAGTTCTTC
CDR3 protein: CASSLRQDRERMGNEQFF

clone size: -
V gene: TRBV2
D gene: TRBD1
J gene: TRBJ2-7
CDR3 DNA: TGTGCCAGCAGTGTAGGGGGCTCCCACGAGCAGTACTTC
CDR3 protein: CASSVGGSHEQYF

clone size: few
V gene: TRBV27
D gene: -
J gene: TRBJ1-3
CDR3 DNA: TGTGCCAGCAGTTTAAGAACAGGGAGAGACACCATATATTTT
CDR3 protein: CASSLRTGRDTIYF